This T cell receptor beta chain was captured by sequencing in a study of patients and donors after allogeneic stem cell transplantation. After removal of 4 bases from V and 9 bases from J, the junction contained 13 bases not matched to a gene. Germline V gene lookup returns CDR1 MNHEY and CDR2 SVGAGI. This CDR3 contains 16 residues. MiXCR, applied by TCRdb to the RT-PCR reads, yields one record per CDR3 protein. The sample contains about 960,000 distinct CDR3 sequences, more than 15% of which appear only once. This TCR was sampled from a human donor who was either an allogeneic HSCT recipient or a stem cell or donor lymphocyte infusion donor (not recorded which). It is not recorded whose cells these are; they may come from a transplant donor. The rearrangement uses TRBV6-5 and TRBJ2-1; 9 bases are a match to TRBD1. The sample was blood, either unsorted or a sorted T cell fraction (not recorded which). The CDR3 loop is CASSSPDRGVLREQFF. DNA for the CDR3: TGTGCCAGCAGTTCCCCAGACAGGGGGGTCCTACGTGAGCAGTTCTTC.